This TCR beta chain derives from a study of cytomegalovirus exposure and HLA in healthy donors. Study-wide results and limits: Later on, analysis showed that most CMV-associated TCR beta chains appeared to be HLA-restricted. When analyzed later, a missense DCLRE1C variant was found to be linked to TCR beta V- and J-gene trimming. It emerged from a later analysis that several of the most significant clusters appeared to be linked to common viral pathogens. Usually a TCR sequence was rare, but some public TCRs were found in many donors.

With respect to this clone: What it binds is unknown. An end of the junction does not agree with germline; a read error may underlie this. Additional DNA sequences in this sample encode the identical CDR3.

A multiplex PCR was run with 60 Vbeta primers and 13 Jbeta primers. Generated by immunoSEQ multiplex PCR, the TCRdb table keeps only in-frame clones and is missing some. The data hold 150,000 to 200,000 clones, with 80% observed a single time. This CDR3 is built from 11 residues. Germline assignment: CDR1 MNHEY and CDR2 SVGAGI. This sequence joins TRBV6-5 and TRBJ1-2; 7 bases fit TRBD1. The origin of this receptor is a man aged 35-49 years in good health and CMV-seronegative. The specimen sequenced was PBMCs. CDR3: CASSYRGGYTF. Here the CDR3 DNA reads TGCGCCAGCAGTTACAGGGGAGGCTACACCTTC.